The clone carrying this T cell receptor beta chain was detected ten times or more. What it binds is not known. The data were obtained in a study of T-cell reconstitution after alpha-beta-depleted transplantation in children. General observations from the study: Expanded graft clones numbering several hundred reportedly gave rise to alpha-beta T cells about two months after transplant. T-cell numbers and diversity one year post-transplant derived largely from freshly generated T cells. Surviving recipient T cells and thymic progenitors accounted for the high day-60 TCRbeta diversity observed in some patients.

The TCRbeta library was prepared with unique molecular identifiers. TCRdb independently ran MiXCR on the PCR reads; one entry per CDR3 protein. The data show around 580,000 distinct CDR3 sequences, about 21% seen once. V was pared by 5 bases and J by 6 bases, with 8 bases between. The CDR3 has 11 residues. The germline V gene has CDR1 DFQATT and CDR2 SNEGSKA (reference sequence). The chain employs TRBV20-1 and TRBJ2-1; D remains unclear. Sequencing used PBMCs, mostly from graft donor cells, obtained 360 days after TCRalphabeta/CD19-depleted stem cell transplant. This sequence was found in a boy in the first two years of life who had a stem cell transplant for acute myeloid leukemia, so the T cells may come from the graft donor. CDR3: CSAPGPNEQFF. The CDR3, as DNA: TGCAGTGCTCCCGGCCCCAATGAGCAGTTCTTC.